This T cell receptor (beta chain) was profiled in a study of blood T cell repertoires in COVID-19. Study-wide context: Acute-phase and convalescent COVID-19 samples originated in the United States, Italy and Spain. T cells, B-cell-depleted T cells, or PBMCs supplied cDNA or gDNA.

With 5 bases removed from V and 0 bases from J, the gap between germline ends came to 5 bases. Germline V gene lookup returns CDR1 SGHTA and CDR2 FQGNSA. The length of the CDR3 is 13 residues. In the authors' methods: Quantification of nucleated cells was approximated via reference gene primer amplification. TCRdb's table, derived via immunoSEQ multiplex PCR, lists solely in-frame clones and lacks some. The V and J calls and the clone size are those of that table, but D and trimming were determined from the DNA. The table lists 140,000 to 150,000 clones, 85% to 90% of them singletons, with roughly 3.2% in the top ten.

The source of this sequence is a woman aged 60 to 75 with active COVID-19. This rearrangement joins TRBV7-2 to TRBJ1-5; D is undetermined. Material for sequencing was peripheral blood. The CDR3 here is CASSQNSNQPQHF. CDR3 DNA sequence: TGTGCCAGCAGCCAAAATAGCAATCAGCCCCAGCATTTT.